Listed below are T cell receptor beta chains from one sample, sequenced in a study of T cell repertoires in cytomegalovirus infection. TCRdb analysed the reads with MiXCR anew, one entry per CDR3 protein. The sample lists approximately 630,000 distinct CDR3 sequences, more than 20% occurring once. The sequencing sample was made of CD8+ T cells from PBMCs. These receptors were collected from a human donor in good health (CMV status not recorded). Some clones in this sample may be carry-over from other donors' samples. The CDR3 runs from the conserved cysteine through the conserved F or W. Fields, in order: J gene, clone size, D gene, V gene, CDR3 protein. D genes are given only for firm matches. Not all rows give a size; the values are once, few, many and, for expanded clones, a class.

>TRBJ2-2|few|.|TRBV2
CASTPARKWDTGELFF
>TRBJ2-2|many|.|TRBV7-9
CASSLELIRELFF
>TRBJ2-1|few|.|TRBV4-1
CASSQVPGGQYNEQFF
>TRBJ2-5|.|TRBD2|TRBV7-6
CASSLAVAGGPLMPQETQYF
>TRBJ2-5|few|TRBD2|TRBV15
CATSTGLAGAGETQYF
>TRBJ2-1|few|.|TRBV15
CATLSVVGSEQFF
>TRBJ2-3|.|.|TRBV28
CASSLSTGSTQYF
>TRBJ1-1|many|.|TRBV7-2
CASSLELAGWNTEAFF
>TRBJ2-3|few|.|TRBV7-9
CASSSETSWFDTQYF
>TRBJ1-1|.|.|TRBV6-5
CASSYFLGIGPGPNTEAFF
>TRBJ1-5|many|.|TRBV7-2
CASSLDWQPQHF
>TRBJ2-7|few|.|TRBV14
CASSQDRTAYEQYF
>TRBJ2-5|many|.|TRBV2
CASSEDSGIQETQYF
>TRBJ1-3|.|TRBD1|TRBV28
CASNPDRGTGTIYF
>TRBJ1-1|.|TRBD1|TRBV7-9
CGGVRDRQLFSEAFF
>TRBJ2-7|.|TRBD1|TRBV7-6
CASSLEPGGVYEQYF
>TRBJ2-1|many|TRBD2|TRBV7-2
CASSSSLQGLDANEQFF
>TRBJ2-3|many|.|TRBV5-1
CASSPIGGPTDTQYF
>TRBJ2-7|few|.|TRBV27
CASSPTWGGFSYEQYF
>TRBJ1-6|few|.|TRBV4-3
CASSQVQGTGNSPLHF
>TRBJ1-2|.|.|TRBV2
CASPPQANYGYTF
>TRBJ1-5|few|.|TRBV5-1
CASSLRGEFNQPQHF
>TRBJ1-4|many|TRBD1|TRBV7-8
CASSPGQGATNEKLFF
>TRBJ2-1|once|TRBD1|TRBV4-1
CASSHPGQGMNEQFF
>TRBJ2-1|many|TRBD2|TRBV6-5
CASSYSPAGDYNEQFF
>TRBJ2-1|many|.|TRBV4-1
CASSQEWVNEQFF
>TRBJ1-1|many|.|TRBV12-3/TRBV12-4
CASSLTQPEAFF
>TRBJ2-1|few|.|TRBV6-2/TRBV6-3
CASSRSYSYNEQFF
>TRBJ1-1|.|.|TRBV28
CASGGPFTEAFF
>TRBJ2-5|many|TRBD2|TRBV7-2
CASSLSSGGAGETQYF
>TRBJ1-2|.|.|TRBV29-1
CSVEEFDIGGYGYTF
>TRBJ2-7|few|.|TRBV20-1
CSAAGGSEQYF
>TRBJ2-1|many|TRBD1|TRBV5-6
CASSSDRVPVNEQFF
>TRBJ2-5|.|.|TRBV6-2/TRBV6-3
CASTISGETQYF
>TRBJ1-6|.|.|TRBV28
CASTLEQNSPLHF
>TRBJ1-4|many|.|TRBV7-2
CASSLVGRNPEKLFF
>TRBJ2-2|once|.|TRBV9
CASSVDGDGELFF
>TRBJ2-7|.|.|TRBV20-1
CSARDLGTYEQYF
>TRBJ2-1|.|TRBD2|TRBV5-1
CASSLAGAGGSYNEQFF
>TRBJ1-1|many|.|TRBV12-5
CASGLVGGQPEAFF
>TRBJ2-2|.|TRBD1|TRBV6-2/TRBV6-3
CASSYKGDRLNTGELFF
>TRBJ2-7|many|TRBD1|TRBV7-6
CASSSRTDRDHSEQYF
>TRBJ1-1|.|.|TRBV11-2
CASSLISKNTEAFF
>TRBJ2-2|few|.|TRBV7-2
CASSQGRGRIGELFF
>TRBJ2-5|once|.|TRBV6-5
CASSLEVAEETQYF
>TRBJ2-7|.|TRBD1|TRBV27
CASRAGTGWHEQYF
>TRBJ2-2|many|.|TRBV10-3
CAIKPYGSSENTGELFF
>TRBJ1-2|.|.|TRBV6-6
CASSYGVGDGYTF
>TRBJ1-1|few|.|TRBV19
CASSTKRGARVAFF
>TRBJ2-3|.|TRBD2|TRBV20-1
CSAREPGGGAVDTQYF
>TRBJ2-1|many|TRBD1|TRBV12-3/TRBV12-4
CASSVDWTGGWDEQFF
>TRBJ2-3|many|.|TRBV7-6
CASSLVGHSTDTQYF
>TRBJ2-1|.|.|TRBV14
CASSQASGDYNEQFF